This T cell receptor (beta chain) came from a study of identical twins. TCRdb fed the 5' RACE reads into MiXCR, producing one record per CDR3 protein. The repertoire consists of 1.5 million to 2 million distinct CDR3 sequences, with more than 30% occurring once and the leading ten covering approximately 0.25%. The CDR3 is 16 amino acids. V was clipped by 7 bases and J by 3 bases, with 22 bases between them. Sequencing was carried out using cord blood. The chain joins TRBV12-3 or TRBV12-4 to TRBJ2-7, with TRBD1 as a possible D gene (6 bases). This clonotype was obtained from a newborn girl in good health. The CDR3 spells CASTQAGAGPIYEQYF. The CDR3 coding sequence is TGTGCCAGCACCCAAGCAGGGGCCGGACCGATCTACGAGCAGTACTTC.